This T cell receptor beta chain is from a study of T cells after posttransplantation cyclophosphamide. The study's findings and limits: TRB clonality was highly associated with recipient CMV seropositivity and reactivation. Donor CD8+ memory clones often dominated recipient blood repertoires at later times. Skin or GI-infiltrating T cells shared few TRB sequences with blood.

A note on this clone: The antigen is unknown.

The CDR3 covers 14 residues. Trimming removed 4 bases from V and 3 bases from J, with 10 bases in between. Germline V lookup: CDR1 MNHEY, CDR2 SVGAGI. Here immunoSEQ multiplex PCR was the method, and the copy in TCRdb shows in-frame clones only, minus some. The sample records 5,500 to 6,500 clones, approximately 82% being singletons. Treatment was busulfan-fludarabine conditioning, a marrow graft, and cyclophosphamide on days +3 and +4. The source material was CD8+ T cells sorted from PBMCs, sampled around 1,300 days after allogeneic stem cell transplant with posttransplant cyclophosphamide. This TCR derives from a female patient in her fifties or sixties who received an allogeneic stem cell transplant from a related donor, was CMV-positive, and had no GVHD. Some T cells could come from the graft donor. The chain combines TRBV6-5 with TRBJ2-4; D possibly corresponds to TRBD1 (6 bases). CDR3 nucleotide sequence: TGTGCCAGCAGTTTTGGGGACAACAAAAACATTCAGTACTTC. Amino acid sequence: CASSFGDNKNIQYF.